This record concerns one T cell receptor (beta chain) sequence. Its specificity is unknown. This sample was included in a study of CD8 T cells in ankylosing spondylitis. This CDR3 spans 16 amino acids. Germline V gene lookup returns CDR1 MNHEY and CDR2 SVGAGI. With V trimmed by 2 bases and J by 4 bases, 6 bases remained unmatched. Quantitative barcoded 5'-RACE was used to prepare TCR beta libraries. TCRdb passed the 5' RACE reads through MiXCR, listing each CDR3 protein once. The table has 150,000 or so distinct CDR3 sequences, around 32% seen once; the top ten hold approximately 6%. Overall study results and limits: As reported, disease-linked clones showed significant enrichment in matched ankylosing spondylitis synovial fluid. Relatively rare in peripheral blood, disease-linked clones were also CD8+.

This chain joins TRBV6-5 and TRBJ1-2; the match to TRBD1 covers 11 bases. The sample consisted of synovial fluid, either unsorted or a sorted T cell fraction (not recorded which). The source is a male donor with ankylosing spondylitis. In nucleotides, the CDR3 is TGTGCCAGCAGTTACACCCGGACAGGGGGCAGCTATGGCTACACCTTC. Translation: CASSYTRTGGSYGYTF.